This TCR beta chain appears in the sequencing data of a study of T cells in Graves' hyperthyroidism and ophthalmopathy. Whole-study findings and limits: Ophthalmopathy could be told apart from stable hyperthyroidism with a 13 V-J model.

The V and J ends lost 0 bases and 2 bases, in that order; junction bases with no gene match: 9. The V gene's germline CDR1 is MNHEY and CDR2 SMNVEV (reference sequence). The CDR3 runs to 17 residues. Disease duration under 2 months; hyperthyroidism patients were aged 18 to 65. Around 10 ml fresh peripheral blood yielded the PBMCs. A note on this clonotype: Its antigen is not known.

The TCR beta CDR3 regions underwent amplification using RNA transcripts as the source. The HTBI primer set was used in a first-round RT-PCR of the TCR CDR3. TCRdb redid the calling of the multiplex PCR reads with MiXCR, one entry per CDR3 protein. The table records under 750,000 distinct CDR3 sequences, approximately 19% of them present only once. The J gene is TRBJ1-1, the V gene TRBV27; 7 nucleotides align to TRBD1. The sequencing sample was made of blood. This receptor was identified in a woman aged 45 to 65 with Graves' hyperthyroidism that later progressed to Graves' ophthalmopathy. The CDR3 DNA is TGTGCCAGCAGTTTATCCCCAGGTCAGGGGGTTAACACTGAAGCTTTCTTT. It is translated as CASSLSPGQGVNTEAFF.